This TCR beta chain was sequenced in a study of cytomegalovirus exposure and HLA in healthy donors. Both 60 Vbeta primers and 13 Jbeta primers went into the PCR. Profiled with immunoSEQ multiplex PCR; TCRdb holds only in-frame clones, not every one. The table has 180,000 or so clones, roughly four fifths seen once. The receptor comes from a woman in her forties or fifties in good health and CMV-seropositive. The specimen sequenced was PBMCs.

Here the CDR3 DNA reads TGTGCCAGCAGGGGGTGGGGCCCTTACTACGAGCAGTACTTC. Its protein product is CASRGWGPYYEQYF. The chain uses TRBV25-1 and TRBJ2-7; maybe TRBD1 (5 bases). V shed 6 bases and J shed 3 bases, with 15 bases lying between them. Germline V gene lookup returns CDR1 MGHDK and CDR2 SYGVNS. The CDR3 runs 14 residues.